These T cell receptor beta chains were read from a single sample in a study of OX40 agonist ivuxolimab in advanced cancers. Libraries were prepared by immunoSEQ multiplex PCR; TCRdb keeps only in-frame clonotypes and omits some of them. The data hold around 150,000 clones, with roughly nine tenths observed a single time. The specimen comprised CD4+ or CD8+ T cells sorted from blood, sampled in a trial of the OX40 agonist ivuxolimab. Receptors were obtained from an adult with an advanced solid tumor such as melanoma, head and neck, liver or kidney cancer. Both conserved end residues are part of each CDR3. A D gene is named only where the DNA matches it firmly. Some rows have no size entry. The others give once, few or many, or a class for an expanded clone.

TRBV27	TRBD1	14	TRBJ2-2	NA	CASGQGSWTGELFF	TGTGCCAGTGGACAGGGGAGTTGGACCGGGGAGCTGTTTTTT
TRBV10-2	TRBD1	15	TRBJ1-6	NA	CASSLGTDSNSPLHF	TGCGCCAGCAGCCTAGGGACAGATTCTAATTCACCCCTCCACTTT
TRBV28	TRBD1	17	TRBJ2-3	NA	CDNPGQGRVPGTDTQYF	TGTGACAACCCGGGACAGGGAAGAGTTCCGGGCACAGATACGCAGTATTTT
TRBV19	TRBD1	15	TRBJ1-5	NA	CASNLDRHSNQPQHF	TGTGCCAGTAACCTGGACAGGCACAGCAATCAGCCCCAGCATTTT
TRBV6-5	NA	14	TRBJ1-5	NA	CASSYSRDNQPQHF	TGTGCCAGCAGTTATAGCAGAGACAATCAGCCCCAGCATTTT
TRBV2	TRBD1	16	TRBJ2-2	once	CASSERDSLPTGELFF	TGTGCCAGCAGTGAACGGGACAGCCTCCCCACCGGGGAGCTGTTTTTT
TRBV7-9	NA	17	TRBJ2-1	NA	CASSLRQGSTAYNEQFF	TGTGCCAGCAGCTTAAGGCAGGGGTCGACCGCGTACAATGAGCAGTTCTTC
TRBV6-6	NA	16	TRBJ1-4	once	CASRTPKEDRNEKLFF	TGTGCCAGCAGGACTCCCAAAGAGGATCGGAATGAAAAACTGTTTTTT
TRBV25-1	NA	12	TRBJ2-5	once	CASSDRGETQYF	TGTGCCAGCAGTGATCGGGGGGAGACCCAGTACTTC
TRBV12-5	NA	15	TRBJ2-3	few	CASGLVLVGTDTQYF	TGTGCTAGTGGTTTGGTCCTGGTCGGCACAGATACGCAGTATTTT
TRBV28	NA	13	TRBJ2-7	NA	CASGSGVSYEQYF	TGTGCCAGCGGGTCTGGGGTGAGCTACGAGCAGTACTTC
TRBV6-1	NA	18	TRBJ1-5	NA	CASSAQGTRGSINQPQHF	TGTGCCAGCAGTGCCCAGGGGACACGAGGATCCATCAATCAGCCCCAGCATTTT
TRBV19	NA	13	TRBJ1-3	NA	CASPDWPGNTIYF	TGTGCCAGCCCAGATTGGCCTGGAAACACCATATATTTT
TRBV11-2	NA	11	TRBJ1-1	NA	CASSRGPEAFF	TGTGCCAGCAGCCGAGGACCTGAAGCTTTCTTT
TRBV11-3	NA	16	TRBJ1-2	NA	CASSSTGGEANYGYTF	TGTGCCAGCAGCTCCACGGGAGGGGAGGCTAACTATGGCTACACCTTC